These 17 T cell receptor beta chains came from one sample sequenced in a study of neurological immune-mediated disorders. TCRdb independently ran MiXCR on the 5' RACE reads; one entry per CDR3 protein. There are fewer than 80,000 distinct CDR3 sequences in the sample; 4% to 6% occur only once, and around 3.5% lies in the top ten. Sequenced input: PBMCs. These receptor sequences come from a woman between 50 and 59 years old with multiple sclerosis.

This clonotype has a count of ten or more. V and J are TRBV5-1 and TRBJ2-7; D gene ambiguous. The CDR3 spans 12 residues. The germline V and J ends were trimmed by 3 bases and 6 bases, with 10 bases remaining between them. Germline V CDR1 and CDR2: SGHRS, YFSETQ. CDR3 sequence (DNA): TGCGCCAGCAGCTGCCACGTAGTCGAGCAGTACTTC. Amino acid sequence: CASSCHVVEQYF.

This clonotype was counted ten times or more. The V call is TRBV10-3, the J call TRBJ1-5; D remains unclear. V lost 3 bases and J 5 bases, leaving 5 bases between the germline ends. Germline CDR1 is ENHRY and CDR2 is SYGVKD. The CDR3 loop spans 12 amino acids. CDR3 coding DNA: TGTGCCATCAGTGAAGGGTATCAGCCCCAGCATTTT. As protein: CAISEGYQPQHF.

A remark on this clonotype: Being one base from a much bigger clone, this may be a read error. Because the CDR3 is missing its conserved closing phenylalanine or tryptophan, this is likely a read error. This chain uses TRBV9 with TRBJ2-7, with 7 bases identical to TRBD1. J gave up 1 base and V 4 bases, and 5 bases lay outside the gene matches. Germline-derived CDR1 and CDR2 are SGDLS and YYNGEE. CDR3 length: 14 residues. The CDR3 region is CASSPQGESYEQYG. The CDR3, as DNA: TGTGCCAGCAGCCCGCAGGGGGAGTCCTACGAGCAGTACGGC.

This clonotype has a handful of counts. The genes are TRBV6-6 and TRBJ2-7; D is ambiguous. The CDR3 is 15 amino acids. Germline-derived CDR1 and CDR2 are MNHNY and SVGAGI (reference sequence). Trimming took 0 bases from V and 2 from J, leaving 11 bases between them. The CDR3 sequence is CASSYSRTGTYEQYF. In DNA form, the CDR3 reads TGTGCCAGCAGTTACTCTAGAACCGGAACCTACGAGCAGTACTTC.

There are many counts of this clonotype. Mismatch with germline at one junction end may stem from a read error. The chain combines TRBV5-1 with TRBJ1-5, with D perhaps TRBD1 (6 bases). The CDR3 has 13 amino acids. In germline, CDR1 is SGHRS, CDR2 YFSETQ. The CDR3, as DNA: TGCGCCAGCAGCTTGGAAGGGGGTCAGCCCCAGAATTTT. Its protein product is CASSLEGGQPQNF.

At least ten counts were recorded for this clonotype. The chain combines TRBV30 with TRBJ1-1, with a tentative D call TRBD1 (6 bases). V lost 2 bases and J lost 2, with 9 bases in between. Germline-derived CDR1 and CDR2 are GTSNPN and SVGIG (reference sequence). The CDR3 is made up of 13 amino acids. The CDR3 here is CAWSRDINTEAFF. As DNA, the CDR3 is TGTGCCTGGAGTCGGGACATAAACACTGAAGCTTTCTTT.

The table lists this clonotype with a few counts. The chain is built from TRBV5-1 and TRBJ2-2; perhaps TRBD1 as D (6 bases). Germline CDR1 is SGHRS and CDR2 is YFSETQ. The CDR3 totals 16 residues. V was trimmed by 3 bases and J by 6 bases, leaving 18 bases between them. The CDR3 reads CASSYWTVTGPGELFF. In DNA form, the CDR3 reads TGCGCCAGCAGCTACTGGACAGTTACGGGCCCCGGGGAGCTGTTTTTT.

In its sample, this clonotype was seen many times. The V gene is TRBV12-3 or TRBV12-4, the J gene TRBJ1-1; D uncertain. Deletions cut 3 bases from V and 5 bases from J, with 10 bases between. This CDR3 spans 13 amino acids. The CDR3 nucleotides are TGTGCCAGCAGTTTGGTGGCCCGAACTGAAGCTTTCTTT. Residues: CASSLVARTEAFF.

This clonotype was observed at least ten times. This chain links TRBV5-1 with TRBJ2-7; 8 bases match TRBD1. The V and J ends lost 2 bases and 0 bases, in that order; junction bases with no gene match: 13. CDR1 SGHRS and CDR2 YFSETQ come from the germline V gene. There are 18 residues in the CDR3. CDR3 nucleotide sequence: TGCGCCAGCAGCTTCCGGGACAGGTCCCTGGCGGGCTCCTACGAGCAGTACTTC. Residues: CASSFRDRSLAGSYEQYF.

This clonotype was counted ten times or more. This chain uses TRBV7-2 with TRBJ1-1; TRBD1 is a possible D gene (5 bases). The CDR3 totals 15 residues. Germline V CDR1 and CDR2: SGHTA, FQGNSA. The V gene lost 1 base and the J gene lost 0 bases, with 9 bases spanning the gap. The DNA for the CDR3 is TGTGCCAGCAGCTTAGGACAGAGCCTGAACACTGAAGCTTTCTTT. Translating gives CASSLGQSLNTEAFF.

This clonotype was counted ten times or more. The V call is TRBV5-1, the J call TRBJ2-2; 7 positions match TRBD1. From germline, CDR1 is SGHRS and CDR2 YFSETQ. Trimming removed 2 bases from V and 4 bases from J; junction bases left unmatched: 8. The CDR3 is made up of 16 amino acids. CDR3 sequence (DNA): TGCGCCAGCAGCTTATCGACAGGGTCTGGCACCGGGGAGCTGTTTTTT. Its protein is CASSLSTGSGTGELFF.

This clonotype was observed at least ten times. CDR3: CATSDPRSPDTQYF. In nucleotides, the CDR3 is TGTGCCACCAGTGACCCACGGAGCCCAGATACGCAGTATTTT. This chain uses TRBV24-1 with TRBJ2-3; no reliable D call. The CDR3 is made up of 14 amino acids. Germline values: CDR1 KGHDR, CDR2 SFDVKD. V shed 4 bases and J shed 4 bases, with 11 bases lying between them.

With respect to this clonotype: This may stem from a read error, because a much larger clone lies one nucleotide away. The chain recombines TRBV9 with TRBJ1-4; D unresolved. Per germline, CDR1 SGDLS and CDR2 YYNGEE. V gave up 4 bases and J gave up 3 bases, with 13 bases separating them. The length of the CDR3 is 15 residues. CDR3 amino acids: CASSQFGVANEKLFF. In DNA, the CDR3 is TGTGCCAGCAGCCAATTCGGGGTGGCTAATGAAAAACTGTTTTTT.

Ten or more counts support this clonotype. The rearrangement links TRBV29-1 to TRBJ2-3; TRBD2 is a possible D gene (7 bases). The CDR3 length is 15 residues. Trimming stripped 4 bases from V and 0 bases from J, with 14 bases between. Looked up from germline, CDR1 is SQVTM and CDR2 is ANQGSEA. The CDR3 sequence is CSVVGGGPSTDTQYF. CDR3 nucleotide sequence: TGCAGCGTTGTGGGGGGGGGCCCTAGCACAGATACGCAGTATTTT.

This clonotype was seen at least ten times. The rearrangement joins TRBV6-5 to TRBJ1-1; weak D call: TRBD1 (6 bases). The CDR3 length is 15 residues. Germline V CDR1 and CDR2: MNHEY, SVGAGI. Trimming removed 2 bases from V and 1 base from J, with 11 bases in between. CDR3 sequence (DNA): TGTGCCAGCAGTTACGAATCGGACAGGAACACTGAAGCTTTCTTT. This encodes CASSYESDRNTEAFF.

There are a few counts of this clonotype. The rearrangement uses TRBV25-1 and TRBJ2-7; D may be TRBD1 (8 bases). Trimming took off 2 bases at V and 5 bases at J, with 16 bases between the two ends. Germline CDR1 reads MGHDK; CDR2 reads SYGVNS. The CDR3 extends over 15 amino acids. Here the CDR3 reads CASSESGDRTHEQYF. Written as DNA, the CDR3 is TGTGCCAGCAGTGAAAGCGGGGACAGGACTCACGAGCAGTACTTC.

A few counts support this clonotype. The rearrangement joins TRBV7-2 to TRBJ2-6, with D unresolved. Trimming removed 10 bases from V and 0 bases from J, with 7 bases in between. Looked up from germline, CDR1 is SGHTA and CDR2 is FQGNSA. This CDR3 has 13 amino acids. The CDR3 protein is CAIGYSGANVLTF. The DNA of the CDR3 is TGTGCCATCGGGTACTCTGGGGCCAACGTCCTGACTTTC.